This passage covers 2 T cell receptor beta chains from one sample sequenced in a study of blood T cells in healthy people across ages. It was with a sample-barcoded 5' primer and a J-beta primer mix that a second PCR of about 6 to 12 cycles was run. TCRdb re-analysed the 5' RACE reads in MiXCR, keeping a single row per CDR3 protein. The data show around 520,000 distinct CDR3 sequences, with 27% seen just once and 3.6% held by the top ten. The sample also formed part of further work on T cells of mothers and their children.

Material: blood. The receptor set was obtained from a boy younger than 10 in good health.

The rearrangement joins TRBV5-1 to TRBJ2-2; D is perhaps TRBD2 (7 bases). Germline V gives CDR1 SGHRS, CDR2 YFSETQ. CDR3 length equals 16 residues. Deletions cut 0 bases from V and 6 bases from J, with 15 bases between. The CDR3 protein is CASSLVVGGRPGELFF. In DNA, the CDR3 is TGCGCCAGCAGCTTGGTGGTCGGGGGGCGTCCCGGGGAGCTGTTTTTT.

The chain links TRBV7-9 to TRBJ2-3, with TRBD2 identical over 12 bases. Germline V gives CDR1 SEHNR, CDR2 FQNEAQ (reference sequence). V shed 5 bases, J shed 7 bases, and the junction held 13 bases outside the gene matches. The length of the CDR3 is 17 residues. In DNA, the CDR3 is TGTGCCAGCAGCGTTGCTCTAGCGGGAGGGCCGGGGCATACGCAGTATTTT. Its translation is CASSVALAGGPGHTQYF.